Included here is one TCR beta chain sequence, with context. Original processing notes: Amplified reference gene primers provided the basis for estimating nucleated cell counts. Clones were read by immunoSEQ multiplex PCR, and TCRdb kept only the in-frame ones, dropping some. Clone size and V and J calls were adopted from that table, with D and trimming inferred from the DNA. The table has 130,000 to 150,000 clones, over 70% seen once. The entry originates in a study of blood T cell repertoires in COVID-19. Study in general: Samples of COVID-19 (acute and convalescent) were obtained from the United States, Italy and Spain. PBMCs, B-cell-depleted T cells, or T cells were the source of the cDNA or gDNA that made up the material.

The trim removed 6 bases at V and 4 bases at J, leaving 4 bases unmatched. CDR1 SNHLY and CDR2 FYNNEI come from the germline V gene. The CDR3 consists of 14 residues. The clonotype comes from a man over 45 with active or convalescent COVID-19. The sequencing input was peripheral blood. The chain carries TRBV2 and TRBJ2-7; TRBD2 matches 12 bases. In DNA form, the CDR3 reads TGTGCCAGCAGGGGACTAGCGGGCCCTTACGAGCAGTACTTC. This sequence encodes CASRGLAGPYEQYF.